Below, one T cell receptor beta chain is given with its context. This clonotype has a count of ten or more. The target of this receptor is not known. Base qualities were left out, and no much larger clone turns up one base away. The data were taken from a study of CD8 T cells in ankylosing spondylitis (dated by TCRdb to about 2017). About the full investigation: T cell receptor beta repertoires were profiled in healthy donors and ankylosing spondylitis patients so that disease-linked TCR variants could be found. Peripheral blood samples were taken, and synovial fluid was additionally collected from ankylosing spondylitis patients. The whole study cohort included about a hundred healthy donors and 20 to 30 ankylosing spondylitis patients.

TCRdb records Illumina HiSeq 2500 as the sequencer. Quantitative 5'-RACE with molecular barcodes was the method used to prepare the TCR beta libraries. As for the authors' bioinformatics: To identify disease-linked TCR variants, a new computational method was used, one built on a probabilistic model of VDJ rearrangement. TCRdb reworked the public reads: Q25 trimming with fastp, MiXCR clone assembly, productive beta chains retained. Entries that share a CDR3 protein sequence are merged under the most common genes and DNA. It is TCRdb's table, rather than the study itself, that gives the V and J calls and clone size. The sample table contains about 390,000 distinct CDR3 sequences; only one count was recorded for approximately 20% of them. The biggest ten clones account for approximately 15% of the sample. General findings and caveats noted by the study authors: According to the report, matched synovial fluid samples from ankylosing spondylitis patients were significantly enriched for the disease-linked clones. The disease-linked clones had a CD8+ phenotype and were found at relatively low frequencies in peripheral blood. Some motif variants had previously been reported in the synovial fluid and blood of reactive arthritis patients, which suggests shared mechanisms of disease initiation. Blood from ankylosing spondylitis patients appeared to be characterized by a TCR beta motif composed of about eight highly homologous amino acid variants.

Per the germline V gene (reference sequence), MNHEY is the CDR1 and SMNVEV is the CDR2. The CDR3 runs 15 residues from the cysteine to the phenylalanine. The sequence is cut down to CDR3 DNA, 45 bases in frame from base 1. The junction carries 15 bases between V and J, which are trimmed by 5 bases and 4 bases respectively. The clonotype originates from a male donor with ankylosing spondylitis. The sequence joins TRBV27 to TRBJ1-5; the D gene is possibly TRBD1, with 6 bases matching. The sequenced sample was blood, either unsorted or a sorted T cell fraction (not recorded which). The CDR3: CASSRSGTLNQPQHF. DNA sequence: TGTGCCAGCAGTAGATCTGGGACACTTAATCAGCCCCAGCATTTT.